The sequence of this T cell receptor (beta chain) was determined in a study of T cell repertoires in cytomegalovirus infection. Overall study: CMV epitopes used comprised recently identified HLA-C-restricted ones and well-studied HLA-B-restricted ones.

This clonotype was recorded a few times. The antigen remains unidentified. Germline V gives CDR1 LNHDA, CDR2 SQIVND (reference sequence). With 6 bases removed from V and 7 bases from J, the gap between germline ends came to 10 bases. The CDR3 loop spans 12 amino acids. One entry per CDR3 protein results from TCRdb running MiXCR on the reads. This sample yields about 270,000 distinct CDR3 sequences, of which 20% to 25% are seen a single time; approximately 20% belongs to the top ten. The sequence was obtained from a human donor in good health (CMV status not recorded). Some clones in this sample may be carry-over from other donors' samples. The V call is TRBV19, the J call TRBJ2-1, with D hard to call. The sequenced sample was cultured PBMCs, obtained from culture after CMV antigen stimulation. The CDR3 DNA is TGTGCCAGTAGCTTCCTAGGAAATGAGCAGTTCTTC. It translates to CASSFLGNEQFF.